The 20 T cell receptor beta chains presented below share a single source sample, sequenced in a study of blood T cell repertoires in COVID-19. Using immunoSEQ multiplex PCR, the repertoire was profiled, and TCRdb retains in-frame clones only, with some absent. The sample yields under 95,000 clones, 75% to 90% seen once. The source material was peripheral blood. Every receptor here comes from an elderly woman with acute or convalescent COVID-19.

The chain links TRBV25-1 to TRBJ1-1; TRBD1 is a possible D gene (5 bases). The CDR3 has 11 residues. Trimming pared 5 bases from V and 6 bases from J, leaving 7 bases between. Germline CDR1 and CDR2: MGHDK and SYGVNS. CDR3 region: CASSSGAEAFF. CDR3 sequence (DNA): TGTGCCAGCAGTTCGGGGGCTGAAGCTTTCTTT.

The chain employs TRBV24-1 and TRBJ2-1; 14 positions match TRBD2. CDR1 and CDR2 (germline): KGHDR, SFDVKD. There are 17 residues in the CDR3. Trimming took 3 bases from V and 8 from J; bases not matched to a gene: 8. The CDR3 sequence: CATSDPGLAGAEYEQFF. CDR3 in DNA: TGTGCCACCAGTGATCCGGGACTAGCGGGGGCTGAGTATGAGCAGTTCTTC.

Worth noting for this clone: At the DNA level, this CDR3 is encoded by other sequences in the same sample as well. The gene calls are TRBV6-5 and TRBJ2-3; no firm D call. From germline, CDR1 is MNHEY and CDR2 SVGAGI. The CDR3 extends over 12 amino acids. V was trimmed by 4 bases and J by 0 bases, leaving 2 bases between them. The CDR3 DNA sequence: TGTGCCAGCAGTTCTAGCACAGATACGCAGTATTTT. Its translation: CASSSSTDTQYF.

The CDR3 DNA reads as TGTGCCAGCAGCCCTCAGGGCCCGCCGGGCGAGCAGTACTTC. Its protein is CASSPQGPPGEQYF. This sequence joins TRBV11-1 and TRBJ2-7, with D tentatively TRBD1 (5 bases). CDR1 SGHAT and CDR2 FQDESV come from the germline V gene (reference sequence). CDR3 size: 14 residues. V shed 5 bases and J shed 6 bases, with 17 bases lying between them. The variable domain in full, completed from reference TRBV11-1 and TRBJ2-7, reads EAEVAQSPRYKITEKSQAVAFWCDPISGHATLYWYRQILGQGPELLVQFQDESVVDDSQLPKDRFSAERLKGVDSTLKIQPAELGDSAMYLCASSPQGPPGEQYFGPGTRLTVT.

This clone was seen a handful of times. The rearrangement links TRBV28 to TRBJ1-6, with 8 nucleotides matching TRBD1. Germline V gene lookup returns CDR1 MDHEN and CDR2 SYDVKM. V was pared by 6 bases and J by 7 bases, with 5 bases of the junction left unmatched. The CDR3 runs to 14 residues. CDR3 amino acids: CASRAAGGNSPLHF. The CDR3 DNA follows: TGTGCCAGCAGAGCAGCAGGGGGCAATTCACCCCTCCACTTT.

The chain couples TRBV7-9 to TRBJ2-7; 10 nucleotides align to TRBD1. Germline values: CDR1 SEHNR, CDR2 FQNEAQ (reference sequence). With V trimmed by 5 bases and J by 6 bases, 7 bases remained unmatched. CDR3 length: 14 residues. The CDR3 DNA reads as TGTGCCAGCAGCCTGGGGACAGGGGATGGCGAGCAGTACTTC. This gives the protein CASSLGTGDGEQYF. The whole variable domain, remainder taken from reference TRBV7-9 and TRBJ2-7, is DTGVSQNPRHKITKRGQNVTFRCDPISEHNRLYWYRQTLGQGPEFLTYFQNEAQLEKSRLLSDRFSAERPKGSFSTLEIQRTEQGDSAMYLCASSLGTGDGEQYFGPGTRLTVT.

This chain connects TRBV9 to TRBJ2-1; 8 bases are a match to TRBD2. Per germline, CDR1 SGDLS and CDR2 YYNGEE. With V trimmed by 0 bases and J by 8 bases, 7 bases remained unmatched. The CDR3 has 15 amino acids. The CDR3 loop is CASSVVTGGPHEQFF. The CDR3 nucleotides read TGTGCCAGCAGCGTAGTGACGGGGGGGCCCCATGAGCAGTTCTTC. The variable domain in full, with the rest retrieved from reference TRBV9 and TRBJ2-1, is DSGVTQTPKHLITATGQRVTLRCSPRSGDLSVYWYQQSLDQGLQFLIQYYNGEERAKGNILERFSAQQFPDLHSELNLSSLELGDSALYFCASSVVTGGPHEQFFGPGTRLTVL.

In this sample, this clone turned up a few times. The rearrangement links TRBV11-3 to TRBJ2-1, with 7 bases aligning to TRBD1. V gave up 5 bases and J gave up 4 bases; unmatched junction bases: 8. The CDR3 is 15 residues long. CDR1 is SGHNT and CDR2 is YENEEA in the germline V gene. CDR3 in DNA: TGTGCCAGCAGCCCCCTACAGGGGTCATACAATGAGCAGTTCTTC. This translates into CASSPLQGSYNEQFF. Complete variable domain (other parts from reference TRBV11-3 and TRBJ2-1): EAGVVQSPRYKIIEKKQPVAFWCNPISGHNTLYWYLQNLGQGPELLIRYENEEAVDDSQLPKDRFSAERLKGVDSTLKIQPAELGDSAVYLCASSPLQGSYNEQFFGPGTRLTVL.

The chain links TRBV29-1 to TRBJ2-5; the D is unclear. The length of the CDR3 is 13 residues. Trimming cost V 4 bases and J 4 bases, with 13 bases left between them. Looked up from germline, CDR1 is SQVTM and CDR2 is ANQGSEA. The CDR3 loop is CSVGATNRETQYF. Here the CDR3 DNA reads TGCAGCGTTGGTGCGACAAACAGAGAGACCCAGTACTTC. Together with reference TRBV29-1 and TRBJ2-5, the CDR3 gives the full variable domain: SAVISQKPSRDICQRGTSLTIQCQVDSQVTMMFWYRQQPGQSLTLIATANQGSEATYESGFVIDKFPISRPNLTFSTLTVSNMSPEDSSIYLCSVGATNRETQYFGPGTRLLVL.

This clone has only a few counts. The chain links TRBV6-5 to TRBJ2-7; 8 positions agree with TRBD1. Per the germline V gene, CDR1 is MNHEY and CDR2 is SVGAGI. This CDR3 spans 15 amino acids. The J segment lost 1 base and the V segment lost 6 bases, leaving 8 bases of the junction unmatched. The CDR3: CASSQVTGASYEQYF. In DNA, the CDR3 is TGTGCCAGCAGCCAAGTGACAGGGGCATCCTACGAGCAGTACTTC.

The CDR3 loop is CASSLGPWTSGGRFREQFF. Here the CDR3 DNA reads TGTGCCAGCAGTTTAGGCCCTTGGACTAGCGGGGGGCGGTTCCGCGAGCAGTTCTTC. The chain couples TRBV28 to TRBJ2-1, with 14 bases lining up with TRBD2. This CDR3 is 19 amino acids long. Losses at the gene ends were 2 bases for V and 10 bases for J; bases not matched to a gene: 16. CDR1 is MDHEN, CDR2 SYDVKM, per germline.

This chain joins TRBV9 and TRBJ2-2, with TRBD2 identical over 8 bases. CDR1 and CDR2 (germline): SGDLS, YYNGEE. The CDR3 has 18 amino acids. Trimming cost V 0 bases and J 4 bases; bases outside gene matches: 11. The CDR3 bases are TGTGCCAGCAGCGTAGAAGATAGCGGGGCTATTGGCACCGGGGAGCTGTTTTTT. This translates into CASSVEDSGAIGTGELFF.

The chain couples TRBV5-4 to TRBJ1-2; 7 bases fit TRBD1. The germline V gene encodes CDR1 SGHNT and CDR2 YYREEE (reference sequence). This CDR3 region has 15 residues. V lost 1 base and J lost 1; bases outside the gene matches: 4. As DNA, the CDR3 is TGTGCCAGCAGCTTGATACAGGGGCTTAACTATGGCTACACCTTC. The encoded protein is CASSLIQGLNYGYTF.

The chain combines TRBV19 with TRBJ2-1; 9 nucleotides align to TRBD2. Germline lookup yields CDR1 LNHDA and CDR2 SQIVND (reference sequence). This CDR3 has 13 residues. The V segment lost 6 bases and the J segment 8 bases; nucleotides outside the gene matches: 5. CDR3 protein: CASRRGGNHEQFF. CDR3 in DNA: TGTGCCAGTAGGCGGGGGGGCAACCATGAGCAGTTCTTC.

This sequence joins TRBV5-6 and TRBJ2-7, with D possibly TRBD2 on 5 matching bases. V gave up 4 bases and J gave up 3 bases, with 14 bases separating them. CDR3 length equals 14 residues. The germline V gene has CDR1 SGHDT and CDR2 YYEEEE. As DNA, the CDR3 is TGTGCCAGCAGCGGACCGACGGGAAGCTACGAGCAGTACTTC. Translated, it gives CASSGPTGSYEQYF.

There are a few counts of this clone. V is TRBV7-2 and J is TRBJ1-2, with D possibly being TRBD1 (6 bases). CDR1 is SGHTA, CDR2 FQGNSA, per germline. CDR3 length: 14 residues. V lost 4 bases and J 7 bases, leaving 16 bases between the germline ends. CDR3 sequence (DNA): TGTGCCAGCAGCTCTAACCCACAGGGAAGTGGCTACACCTTC. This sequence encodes CASSSNPQGSGYTF.

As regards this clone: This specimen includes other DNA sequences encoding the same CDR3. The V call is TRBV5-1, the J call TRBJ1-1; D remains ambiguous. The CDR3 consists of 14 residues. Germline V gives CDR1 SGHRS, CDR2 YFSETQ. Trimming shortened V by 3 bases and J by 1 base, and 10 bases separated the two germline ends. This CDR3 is CASSSRTANTEAFF. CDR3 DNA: TGCGCCAGCAGCTCGCGTACAGCGAACACTGAAGCTTTCTTT. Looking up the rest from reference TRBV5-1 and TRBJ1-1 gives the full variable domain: KAGVTQTPRYLIKTRGQQVTLSCSPISGHRSVSWYQQTPGQGLQFLFEYFSETQRNKGNFPGRFSGRQFSNSRSEMNVSTLELGDSALYLCASSSRTANTEAFFGQGTRLTVV.

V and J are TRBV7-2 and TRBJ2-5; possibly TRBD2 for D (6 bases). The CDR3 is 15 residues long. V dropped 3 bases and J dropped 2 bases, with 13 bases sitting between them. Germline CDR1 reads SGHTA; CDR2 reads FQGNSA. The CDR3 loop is CASSLRGRNQETQYF. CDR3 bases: TGTGCCAGCAGCTTGCGGGGACGAAATCAAGAGACCCAGTACTTC. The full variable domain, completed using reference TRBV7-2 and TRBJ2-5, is GAGVSQSPSNKVTEKGKDVELRCDPISGHTALYWYRQSLGQGLEFLIYFQGNSAPDKSGLPSDRFSAERTGGSVSTLTIQRTQQEDSAVYLCASSLRGRNQETQYFGPGTRLLVL.

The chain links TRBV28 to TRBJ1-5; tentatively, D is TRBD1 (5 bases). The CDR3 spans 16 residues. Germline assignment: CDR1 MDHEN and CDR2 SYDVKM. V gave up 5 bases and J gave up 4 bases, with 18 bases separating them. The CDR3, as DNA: TGTGCCAGCAGTCCGTCAGGAGGGGCCGGTAATCAGCCCCAGCATTTT. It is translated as CASSPSGGAGNQPQHF.

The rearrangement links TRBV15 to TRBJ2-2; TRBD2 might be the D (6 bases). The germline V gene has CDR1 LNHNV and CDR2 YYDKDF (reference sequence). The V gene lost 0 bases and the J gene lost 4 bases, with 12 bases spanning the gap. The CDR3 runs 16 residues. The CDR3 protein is CATSREGRGGTGELFF. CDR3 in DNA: TGTGCCACCAGCAGAGAAGGTCGGGGAGGCACCGGGGAGCTGTTTTTT.